This section outlines one T cell receptor beta chain sequence together with its context. Its specificity is not known. TEMRA cells were enriched by FACS, while CD8+ and CD4+ T cells were obtained through a negative isolation that was performed magnetically. The RNA, roughly 0.5 to 1 ug, was put through reverse transcription using random hexamers. immunoSEQ multiplex PCR amplified TCR beta CDR3 across 54 Vbeta, 13 Jbeta. One entry per CDR3 protein, called by TCRdb with MiXCR from the immunoSEQ multiplex PCR reads. This table holds about 180,000 distinct CDR3 sequences, approximately 95% found once. The sample originates from a study of CD8 T cells in Susac syndrome. Study-level findings and limits: The study conceded that its TCR sequencing and HLA analysis involved relatively few individuals.

Trimming removed 5 bases from V and 1 base from J, with 11 bases in between. Germline-derived CDR1 and CDR2 are SGHVS and FQNEAQ. The CDR3 length is 14 residues. The sequence was obtained from a human donor with multiple sclerosis. The gene calls are TRBV7-8 and TRBJ2-5; D unresolved. Sequences were obtained from CD8+ T cells from PBMCs. CDR3 sequence: CASSSFPFQETQYF. The CDR3, as DNA: TGTGCCAGCAGCAGTTTCCCTTTCCAAGAGACCCAGTACTTC.